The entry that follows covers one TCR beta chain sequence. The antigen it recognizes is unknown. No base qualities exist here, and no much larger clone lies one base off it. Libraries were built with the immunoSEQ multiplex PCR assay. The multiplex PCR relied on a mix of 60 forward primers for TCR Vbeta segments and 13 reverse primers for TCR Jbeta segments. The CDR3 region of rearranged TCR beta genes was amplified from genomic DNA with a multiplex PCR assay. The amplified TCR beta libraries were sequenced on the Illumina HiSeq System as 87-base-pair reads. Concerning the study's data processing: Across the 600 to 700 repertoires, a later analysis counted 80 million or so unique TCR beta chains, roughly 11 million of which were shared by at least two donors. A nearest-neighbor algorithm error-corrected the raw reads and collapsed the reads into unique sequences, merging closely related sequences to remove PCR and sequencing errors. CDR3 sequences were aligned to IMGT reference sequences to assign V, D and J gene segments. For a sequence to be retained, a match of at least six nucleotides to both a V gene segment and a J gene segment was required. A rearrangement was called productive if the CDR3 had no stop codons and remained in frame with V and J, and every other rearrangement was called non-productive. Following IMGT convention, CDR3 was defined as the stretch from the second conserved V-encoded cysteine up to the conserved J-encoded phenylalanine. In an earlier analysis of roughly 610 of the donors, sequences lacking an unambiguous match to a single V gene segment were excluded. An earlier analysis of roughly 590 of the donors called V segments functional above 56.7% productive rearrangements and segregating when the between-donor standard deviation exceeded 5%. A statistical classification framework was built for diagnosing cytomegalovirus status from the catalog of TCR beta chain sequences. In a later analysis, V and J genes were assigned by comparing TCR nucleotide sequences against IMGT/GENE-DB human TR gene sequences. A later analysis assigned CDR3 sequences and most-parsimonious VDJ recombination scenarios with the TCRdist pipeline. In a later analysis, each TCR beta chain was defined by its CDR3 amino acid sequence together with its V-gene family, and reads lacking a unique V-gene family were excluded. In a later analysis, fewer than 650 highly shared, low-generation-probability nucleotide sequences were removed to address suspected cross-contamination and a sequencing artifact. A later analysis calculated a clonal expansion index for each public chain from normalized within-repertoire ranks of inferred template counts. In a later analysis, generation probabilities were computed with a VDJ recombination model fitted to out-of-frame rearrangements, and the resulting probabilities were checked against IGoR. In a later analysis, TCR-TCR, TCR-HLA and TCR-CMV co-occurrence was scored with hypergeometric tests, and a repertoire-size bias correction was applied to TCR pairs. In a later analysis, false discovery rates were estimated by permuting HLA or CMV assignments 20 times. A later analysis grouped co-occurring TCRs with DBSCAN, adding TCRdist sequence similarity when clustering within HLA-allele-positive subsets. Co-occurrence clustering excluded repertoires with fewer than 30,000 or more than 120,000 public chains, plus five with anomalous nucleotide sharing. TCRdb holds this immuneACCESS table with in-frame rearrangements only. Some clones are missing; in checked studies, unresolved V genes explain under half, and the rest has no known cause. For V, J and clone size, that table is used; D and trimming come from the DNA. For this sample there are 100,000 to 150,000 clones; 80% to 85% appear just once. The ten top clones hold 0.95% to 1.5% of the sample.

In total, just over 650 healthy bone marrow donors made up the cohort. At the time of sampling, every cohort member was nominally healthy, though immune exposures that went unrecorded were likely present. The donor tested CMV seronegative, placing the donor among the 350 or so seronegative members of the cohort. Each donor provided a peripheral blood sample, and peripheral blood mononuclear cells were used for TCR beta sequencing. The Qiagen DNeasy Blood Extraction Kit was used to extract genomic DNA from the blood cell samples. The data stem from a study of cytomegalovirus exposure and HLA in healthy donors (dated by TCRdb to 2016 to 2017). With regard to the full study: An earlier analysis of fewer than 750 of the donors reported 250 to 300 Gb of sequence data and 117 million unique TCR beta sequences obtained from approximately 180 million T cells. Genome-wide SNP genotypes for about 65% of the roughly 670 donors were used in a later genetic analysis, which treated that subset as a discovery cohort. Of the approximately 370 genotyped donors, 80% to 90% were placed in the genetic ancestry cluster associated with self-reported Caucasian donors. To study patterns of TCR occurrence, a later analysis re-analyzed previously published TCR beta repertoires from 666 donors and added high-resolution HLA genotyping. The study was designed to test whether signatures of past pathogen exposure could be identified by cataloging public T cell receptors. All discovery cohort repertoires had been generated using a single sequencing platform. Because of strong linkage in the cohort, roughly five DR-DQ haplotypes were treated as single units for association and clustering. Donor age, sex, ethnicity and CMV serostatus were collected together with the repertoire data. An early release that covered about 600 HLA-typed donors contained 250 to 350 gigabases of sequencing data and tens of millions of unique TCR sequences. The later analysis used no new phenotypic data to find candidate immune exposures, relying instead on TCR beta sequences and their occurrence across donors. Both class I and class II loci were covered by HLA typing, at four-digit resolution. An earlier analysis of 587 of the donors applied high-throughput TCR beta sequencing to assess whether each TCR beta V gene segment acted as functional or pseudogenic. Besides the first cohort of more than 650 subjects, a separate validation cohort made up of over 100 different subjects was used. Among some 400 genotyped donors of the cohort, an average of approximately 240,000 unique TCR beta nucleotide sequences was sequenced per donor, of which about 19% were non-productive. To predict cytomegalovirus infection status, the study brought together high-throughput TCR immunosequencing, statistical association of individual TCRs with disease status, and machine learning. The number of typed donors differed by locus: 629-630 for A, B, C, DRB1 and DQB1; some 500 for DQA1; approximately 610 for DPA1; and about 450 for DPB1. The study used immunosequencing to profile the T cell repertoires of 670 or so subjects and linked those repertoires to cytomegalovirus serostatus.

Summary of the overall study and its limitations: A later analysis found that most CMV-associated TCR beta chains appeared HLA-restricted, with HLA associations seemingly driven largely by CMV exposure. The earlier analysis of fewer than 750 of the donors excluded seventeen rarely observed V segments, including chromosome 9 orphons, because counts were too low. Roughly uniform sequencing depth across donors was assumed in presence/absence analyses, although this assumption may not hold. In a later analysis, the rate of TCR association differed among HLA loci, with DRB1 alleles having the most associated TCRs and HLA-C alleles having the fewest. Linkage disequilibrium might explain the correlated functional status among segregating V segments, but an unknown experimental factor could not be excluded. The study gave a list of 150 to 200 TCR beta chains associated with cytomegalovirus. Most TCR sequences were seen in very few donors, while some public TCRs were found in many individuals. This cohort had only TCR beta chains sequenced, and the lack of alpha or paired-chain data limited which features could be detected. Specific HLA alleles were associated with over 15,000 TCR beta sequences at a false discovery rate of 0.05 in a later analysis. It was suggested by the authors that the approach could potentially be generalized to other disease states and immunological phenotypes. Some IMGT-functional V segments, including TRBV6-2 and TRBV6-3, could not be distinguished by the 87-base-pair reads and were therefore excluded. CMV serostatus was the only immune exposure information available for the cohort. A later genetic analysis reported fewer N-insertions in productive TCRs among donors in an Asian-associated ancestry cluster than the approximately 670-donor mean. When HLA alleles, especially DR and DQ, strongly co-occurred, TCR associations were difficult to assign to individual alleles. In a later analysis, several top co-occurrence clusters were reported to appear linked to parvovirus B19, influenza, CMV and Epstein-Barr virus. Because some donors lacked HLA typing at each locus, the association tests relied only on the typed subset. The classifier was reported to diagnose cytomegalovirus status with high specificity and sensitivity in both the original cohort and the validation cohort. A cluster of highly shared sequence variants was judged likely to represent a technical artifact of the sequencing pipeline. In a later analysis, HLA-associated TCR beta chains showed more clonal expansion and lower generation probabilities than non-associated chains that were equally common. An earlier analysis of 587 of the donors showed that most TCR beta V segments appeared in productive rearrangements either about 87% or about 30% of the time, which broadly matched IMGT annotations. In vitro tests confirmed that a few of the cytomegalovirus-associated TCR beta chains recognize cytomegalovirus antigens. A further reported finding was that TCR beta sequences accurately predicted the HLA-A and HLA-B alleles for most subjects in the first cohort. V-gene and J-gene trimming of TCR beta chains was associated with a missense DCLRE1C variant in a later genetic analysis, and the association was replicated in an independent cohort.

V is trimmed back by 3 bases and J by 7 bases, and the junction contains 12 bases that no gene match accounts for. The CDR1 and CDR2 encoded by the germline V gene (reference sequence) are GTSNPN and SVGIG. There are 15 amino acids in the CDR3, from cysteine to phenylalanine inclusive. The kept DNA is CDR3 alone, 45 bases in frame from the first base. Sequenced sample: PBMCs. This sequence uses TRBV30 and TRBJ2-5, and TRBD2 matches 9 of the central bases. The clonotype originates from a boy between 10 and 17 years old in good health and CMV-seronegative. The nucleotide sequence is TGTGCCTGGAGCCCTGGACTAGCGAACGGGGGGACCCAGTACTTC. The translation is CAWSPGLANGGTQYF.